A single sample is the source of the 16 T cell receptor beta chains below, sequenced in a study of CD8 T cells in ankylosing spondylitis. One entry per CDR3 protein results from TCRdb running MiXCR on the 5' RACE reads. The sample lists 300,000 to 350,000 distinct CDR3 sequences, roughly 20% occurring once. The specimen sequenced was blood, either unsorted or a sorted T cell fraction (not recorded which). The receptors here all came from a female donor with ankylosing spondylitis or in good health (not recorded which).

The chain carries TRBV7-9 and TRBJ2-6, with D perhaps given as TRBD1 or TRBD2 (5 bases each). V dropped 8 bases and J dropped 2 bases, with 16 bases sitting between them. CDR3 length equals 16 residues. Germline V lookup: CDR1 SEHNR, CDR2 FQNEAQ (reference sequence). The CDR3 sequence is CASRAGATTGANVLTF. As DNA, the CDR3 is TGTGCCAGCCGCGCCGGGGCTACCACTGGGGCCAACGTCCTGACTTTC. The full variable domain, in which reference TRBV7-9 and TRBJ2-6 provide the parts outside the CDR3, is DTGVSQNPRHKITKRGQNVTFRCDPISEHNRLYWYRQTLGQGPEFLTYFQNEAQLEKSRLLSDRFSAERPKGSFSTLEIQRTEQGDSAMYLCASRAGATTGANVLTFGAGSRLTVL.

The DNA for the CDR3 is TGTGCCAGCAGTTACTCACCAGGGGTAGGAATTGAAGCTTTCTTT. Its protein is CASSYSPGVGIEAFF. The rearrangement links TRBV6-5 to TRBJ1-1; weak D call: TRBD1 (6 bases). V gave up 0 bases and J gave up 7 bases, with 15 bases separating them. CDR3 length: 15 residues. Per germline, CDR1 MNHEY and CDR2 SVGAGI.

V gene TRBV29-1 combines with J gene TRBJ2-6; no reliable D call. The CDR3 runs 13 residues. Trimming left V 4 bases short and J 1 base short, with 5 bases between. From germline, CDR1 is SQVTM and CDR2 ANQGSEA. The DNA of the CDR3 is TGCAGCGTTGGAGAGTCTGGGGCCAACGTCCTGACTTTC. Residues: CSVGESGANVLTF.

DNA of the CDR3: TGTGCCACCAGTCCCCTGTTGGGGGCCACTGAAGCTTTCTTT. Protein product: CATSPLLGATEAFF. V usage is TRBV15 and J usage is TRBJ1-1, with D maybe TRBD1 (6 bases). The CDR3 covers 14 residues. Germline V gives CDR1 LNHNV, CDR2 YYDKDF (reference sequence). V was trimmed by 6 bases and J by 4 bases, leaving 15 bases between them.

The rearrangement joins TRBV7-2 to TRBJ2-7; D remains unclear. The CDR3 is 14 amino acids. CDR1 is SGHTA and CDR2 is FQGNSA in the germline V gene. V was trimmed by 1 base and J by 5 bases, leaving 12 bases between them. The CDR3 spells CASSLVRTFHEQYF. CDR3 nucleotide sequence: TGTGCCAGCAGCTTAGTTAGAACCTTCCACGAGCAGTACTTC. Using reference TRBV7-2 and TRBJ2-7 for the parts outside the CDR3, the full variable domain is GAGVSQSPSNKVTEKGKDVELRCDPISGHTALYWYRQSLGQGLEFLIYFQGNSAPDKSGLPSDRFSAERTGGSVSTLTIQRTQQEDSAVYLCASSLVRTFHEQYFGPGTRLTVT.

The genes are TRBV10-2 and TRBJ2-4; D not certain. The CDR3 contains 15 residues. Trimming took 3 bases from V and 0 from J, leaving 9 bases between them. The germline gives CDR1 WSHSY, CDR2 SAAADI. Here the CDR3 reads CASSERALAKNIQYF. As DNA, the CDR3 is TGCGCCAGCAGTGAAAGGGCCCTAGCCAAAAACATTCAGTACTTC.

The chain has TRBV7-8 and TRBJ2-7; TRBD1 matches at 10 bases. The CDR3 consists of 15 residues. In germline, CDR1 is SGHVS, CDR2 FQNEAQ. The J segment lost 2 bases and the V segment lost 5 bases, leaving 6 bases of the junction unmatched. The chain's CDR3 is CASSPAGTGAYEQYF. CDR3 sequence (DNA): TGTGCCAGCAGCCCGGCGGGGACAGGGGCCTACGAGCAGTACTTC. Full variable domain (missing parts from reference TRBV7-8 and TRBJ2-7): GAGVSQSPRYKVAKRGQDVALRCDPISGHVSLFWYQQALGQGPEFLTYFQNEAQLDKSGLPSDRFFAERPEGSVSTLKIQRTQQEDSAVYLCASSPAGTGAYEQYFGPGTRLTVT.

At least ten counts were recorded for this clonotype. The chain combines TRBV27 with TRBJ1-2; TRBD1 agrees at 11 bases. V gave up 0 bases and J gave up 8 bases; unmatched junction bases: 5. The CDR3 loop spans 15 amino acids. Germline loops: CDR1 MNHEY, CDR2 SMNVEV (reference sequence). CDR3 protein: CASSLSGQGALGYTF. CDR3 bases: TGTGCCAGCAGTTTATCAGGACAGGGGGCTCTCGGCTACACCTTC.

The chain combines TRBV6-2 or TRBV6-3 with TRBJ2-6; maybe TRBD1 (6 bases). The ends were cut back, 0 bases at V and 7 bases at J, with 10 bases in the middle. Germline values: CDR1 MNHEY, CDR2 SVGEGT. There are 15 residues in the CDR3. This CDR3 reads CASSYSTGRANVLTF. In DNA form, the CDR3 reads TGTGCCAGCAGTTACTCCACAGGGCGCGCCAACGTCCTGACTTTC.

The J gene is TRBJ1-1, the V gene TRBV6-4, with no clear D. V was shortened by 6 bases and J by 1 base, with 15 bases between the two germline ends. The CDR3 is made up of 15 amino acids. Looked up from germline, CDR1 is MRHNA and CDR2 is SNTAGT. CDR3 coding DNA: TGTGCCAGCAGGGTAGAACACGGGAGGAACACTGAAGCTTTCTTT. Protein product: CASRVEHGRNTEAFF.

The chain has TRBV20-1 and TRBJ2-1; D not resolved. Germline CDR1 reads DFQATT; CDR2 reads SNEGSKA (reference sequence). V lost 6 bases and J lost 5, with 20 bases in between. CDR3 length equals 15 residues. As DNA, the CDR3 is TGCAGTGCCCGAACCCCTACGGTCCCGCACAATGAGCAGTTCTTC. Protein: CSARTPTVPHNEQFF.

The table lists this clonotype with a few counts. The rearrangement uses TRBV5-5 and TRBJ2-1; 7 positions agree with TRBD1. Germline-derived CDR1 and CDR2 are SGHKS and YYEKEE (reference sequence). The CDR3 spans 13 residues. The J segment lost 9 bases and the V segment lost 2 bases, leaving 5 bases of the junction unmatched. The chain's CDR3 is CASSFGTVLEQFF. The CDR3 coding sequence is TGTGCCAGCAGCTTTGGGACAGTGCTTGAGCAGTTCTTC.

This clonotype was counted only a few times. The gene calls are TRBV7-2 and TRBJ2-1, with 7 positions matching TRBD1. V was clipped by 5 bases and J by 8 bases; unmatched bases: 9. The CDR3 is 14 residues long. Germline V CDR1 and CDR2: SGHTA, FQGNSA. In DNA form, the CDR3 reads TGTGCCAGCAGCATCCGACAGGGAATCCATGAGCAGTTCTTC. This translates into CASSIRQGIHEQFF.

This clonotype has more than one count but fewer than ten. The genes are TRBV12-5 and TRBJ2-2; D is unresolved. This CDR3 contains 13 residues. The germline V gene has CDR1 LGHNT and CDR2 FRNRAP. V shed 6 bases and J shed 4 bases, with 9 bases lying between them. CDR3 coding DNA: TGTGCTAGTGGCCTACAGAGCACCGGGGAGCTGTTTTTT. Translating gives CASGLQSTGELFF. Supplemented by reference TRBV12-5 and TRBJ2-2, the full variable domain reads DARVTQTPRHKVTEMGQEVTMRCQPILGHNTVFWYRQTMMQGLELLAYFRNRAPLDDSGMPKDRFSAEMPDATLATLKIQPSEPRDSAVYFCASGLQSTGELFFGEGSRLTVL.

This clonotype was seen a handful of times. The chain employs TRBV7-3 and TRBJ2-6, with D uncertain. Germline V lookup: CDR1 SGHTA, CDR2 FQGTGA. The CDR3 spans 13 residues. Trimming removed 5 bases from V and 4 bases from J, with 6 bases in between. The DNA for the CDR3 is TGTGCCAGCAGCATGTTGGGGGCCAACGTCCTGACTTTC. Protein: CASSMLGANVLTF.

This rearrangement joins TRBV20-1 to TRBJ1-1; D gene uncertain. Trimming removed 4 bases from V and 0 bases from J, with 9 bases in between. CDR1 is DFQATT, CDR2 SNEGSKA, per germline (reference sequence). The CDR3 runs 13 residues. CDR3 region: CSAKAFMNTEAFF. The CDR3 DNA is TGCAGTGCTAAGGCTTTCATGAACACTGAAGCTTTCTTT.